A selection of T cell receptor beta chains follows, all from one sample in a study of PD-1 blockade in classical Hodgkin lymphoma. Sequenced by immunoSEQ multiplex PCR; TCRdb stores in-frame clones only, minus some. Of about 97,000 clones listed, 75% to 90% are singletons. The starting material was peripheral blood mononuclear cells (PBMCs), obtained before the second cycle of nivolumab. The receptors here all came from a human donor with classical Hodgkin lymphoma. CDR3s include the opening cysteine and the closing phenylalanine or tryptophan. D genes are given only for firm matches. Clone size is shown for a subset of rows, as once, few, many or a class of expanded clone.

D gene,clone size,V gene,J gene,CDR3 DNA,CDR3 protein
-,-,TRBV5-1,TRBJ1-4,TGCGCCAGCAGCTTAAGGGGGGCAACTAATGAAAAACTGTTTTTT,CASSLRGATNEKLFF
-,-,TRBV7-3,TRBJ1-5,TGTGCCAGCAGCTCTTCCTTTGGGGAAGGGGGCAATCAGCCCCAGCATTTT,CASSSSFGEGGNQPQHF
-,-,TRBV5-1,TRBJ2-3,TGCGCCAGCAGCTTGTGGGGGGAGCCCGTTCCAACTCGAGATACGCAGTATTTT,CASSLWGEPVPTRDTQYF
TRBD1,-,TRBV5-1,TRBJ2-7,TGCGCCAGCAGCTTCCGGGACAGGGGCGACGAGCAGTACTTC,CASSFRDRGDEQYF
-,-,TRBV9,TRBJ1-5,TGTGCCAGCAGCGCAGGGTCAGGGAGGGGGCAGCCCCAGCATTTT,CASSAGSGRGQPQHF
TRBD2,-,TRBV7-6,TRBJ2-2,TGTGCCAGCAGCTTAGTTAGCGGGGGGAACACCGGGGAGCTGTTTTTT,CASSLVSGGNTGELFF
-,-,TRBV6-1,TRBJ2-5,TGTGCCACCCGGACAGAAGAGACCCAGTACTTC,CATRTEETQYF
-,-,TRBV11-2,TRBJ1-4,TGTGCCAGCAGCCCGTGGGATGGTTCCGAAAAACTGTTTTTT,CASSPWDGSEKLFF
-,-,TRBV7-6,TRBJ2-3,TGTGCCAGCAGCTTTACTGGGAGCACAGATACGCAGTATTTT,CASSFTGSTDTQYF
-,-,TRBV18,TRBJ1-1,TGTGCCAGCTCGTTACAGGCTGAAGCTTTCTTT,CASSLQAEAFF
-,-,TRBV28,TRBJ1-6,TGTGCCAGCAGTTCTGTGAACGGACAGAAGGAAAATTCACCCCTCCACTTT,CASSSVNGQKENSPLHF
TRBD1,-,TRBV19,TRBJ1-6,TGTGCCAGTAGTACCGGACAGGGGTCACCCCTCCACTTT,CASSTGQGSPLHF
-,-,TRBV2,TRBJ1-4,TGTGCCAGCAGTAACATCAATGAAAAACTGTTTTTT,CASSNINEKLFF
-,-,TRBV30,TRBJ2-1,TGTGCCTGGAGTCGACCTCCGGAGTTCTTC,CAWSRPPEFF
-,-,TRBV9,TRBJ1-1,TGTGCCAGCAGTGGGGACGGGGCGGATAACACTGAAGCTTTCTTT,CASSGDGADNTEAFF
TRBD1,-,TRBV7-9,TRBJ1-1,TGTGCCAGCAGTTTACTACAGGGGCGCACTGAAGCTTTCTTT,CASSLLQGRTEAFF
-,once,TRBV7-9,TRBJ2-5,TGTGCCAGCAGCCCCCAGGGGGGGGAAGAGACCCAGTACTTC,CASSPQGGEETQYF
-,once,TRBV30,TRBJ2-7,TGTGCCTGGAGGGGCGGAGGGCCCTACGAGCAGTACTTC,CAWRGGGPYEQYF
-,-,TRBV14,TRBJ2-3,TGTGCCAGCAGCCAAGATCCGGAGAGCACAGATACGCAGTATTTT,CASSQDPESTDTQYF
TRBD2,-,TRBV5-4,TRBJ2-1,TGTGCCAGCAGCCCGAGACTAGCAATCCATGAGCAGTTCTTC,CASSPRLAIHEQFF
-,-,TRBV7-9,TRBJ1-1,TGTGCCAGCAGCCCCCTCCCCAGGCTGGCGAACACTGAAGCTTTCTTT,CASSPLPRLANTEAFF
TRBD2,-,TRBV27,TRBJ2-3,TGTGCCAGCAGTTTCGGACTAGCGAGTAGCACAGATACGCAGTATTTT,CASSFGLASSTDTQYF
-,-,TRBV19,TRBJ1-2,TGTGCCAGTAGTCGCCGCGGTTCCGACTATGGCTACACCTTC,CASSRRGSDYGYTF
-,-,TRBV7-8,TRBJ1-2,TGTGCCAGCAGCTTAGAGGGGAACGGCTACACCTTC,CASSLEGNGYTF
-,-,TRBV25-1,TRBJ2-7,TGTGCCAGCAGTGGTGCCTACGAGCAGTACTTC,CASSGAYEQYF
-,-,TRBV19,TRBJ1-6,TGTGCCAGTACCGGGGTTGGGGATTCACCCCTCCACTTT,CASTGVGDSPLHF
-,few,TRBV23-1,TRBJ1-2,TGCGCCAGCAGTCAATTCTCAGGGAACTATGGCTACACCTTC,CASSQFSGNYGYTF
TRBD2,-,TRBV19,TRBJ2-2,TGTGCCAGTGACACCGACCCCTCGACTAGCGGGATAACCGGGGAGCTGTTTTTT,CASDTDPSTSGITGELFF
-,-,TRBV2,TRBJ1-1,TGTGCCAGCAGTACAACACCGAACACTGAAGCTTTCTTT,CASSTTPNTEAFF
TRBD1,once,TRBV19,TRBJ2-7,TGTGCCAGTACCTCAAGGGACAGGGGAGCCAACGAGCAGTACTTC,CASTSRDRGANEQYF
-,-,TRBV7-3,TRBJ2-1,TGTGCCAGCAGCTTAAGGGGTAGCATCGGTGAGCAGTTCTTC,CASSLRGSIGEQFF